This T cell receptor beta chain was documented in a study of Ad26.COV2.S vaccination and SARS-CoV-2 variants. Study-wide context: Dosing was one shot or two shots 56 days apart. Points from the study as a whole: Reported post-vaccination CD8+ and CD4+ T cell responses to spike showed substantial breadth. Participants in the vaccine arm had higher spike-specific TCR breadth; placebo recipients had lower.

Worth noting for this clone: Its antigen is unknown.

V dropped 10 bases and J dropped 6 bases, with 15 bases sitting between them. CDR3 length: 12 residues. Germline CDR1 is MNHNY and CDR2 is SVGAGI (reference sequence). This table comes from immunoSEQ multiplex PCR, and its TCRdb copy is limited to in-frame clones, with some not included. The sample lists 350,000 to 400,000 clones; less than 90% were seen once. The treatment denotes: roughly 20 received Ad26.COV2.S at low or high dose, single or two shots; several received placebo; per-sample allocation not given. Material that was analyzed had been drawn on day 63 after the first vaccine or placebo injection.

The J gene is TRBJ1-2, the V gene TRBV6-6, with unresolved D. This specimen was peripheral blood, taken in a trial of Ad26.COV2.S vaccine versus placebo. This sequence originates from a person aged 18-60 years who received the Ad26.COV2.S COVID-19 vaccine or a placebo. CDR3 region: CATQFRDDGYTF. The CDR3 bases are TGTGCCACCCAGTTTCGGGATGATGGCTACACCTTC.